The 24 T cell receptor beta chains below come from one sample, sequenced in a study of spatial heterogeneity in lung cancer. Sample time point: sample taken at primary tumor resection. The input material, whole RNA from tumor, nontumor lung or frozen PBMC, was sequenced unsorted. One entry per CDR3 protein results from TCRdb running MiXCR on the 5' RACE reads. The table has about 20,000 distinct CDR3 sequences, 15% to 20% seen once; the top ten hold around 15%. This specimen was PBMCs, taken at surgery. These receptors originate from a male donor with early-stage non-small cell lung cancer.

This clonotype has only a few counts. The J gene is TRBJ2-1, the V gene TRBV6-5; 9 nucleotides align to TRBD1. Germline V gene sequence: CDR1 MNHEY, CDR2 SVGAGI. With 7 bases clipped from V and 7 bases from J, the junction kept 8 bases outside the gene matches. This CDR3 has 14 amino acids. The CDR3: CASNPTGGLNEQFF. For the CDR3, the DNA is TGTGCCAGCAACCCGACAGGGGGGTTGAATGAGCAGTTCTTC.

The table lists this clonotype with many counts. The chain has TRBV27 and TRBJ1-3, with a tentative D call TRBD1 (6 bases). This CDR3 has 13 amino acids. Deletions cut 8 bases from V and 2 bases from J, with 10 bases between. Germline V gene sequence: CDR1 MNHEY, CDR2 SMNVEV (reference sequence). The CDR3 loop is CASGGRAGNTIYF. DNA for the CDR3: TGTGCCAGCGGGGGCAGGGCTGGAAACACCATATATTTT.

The chain recombines TRBV5-6 with TRBJ2-1; D not certain. V was clipped by 1 base and J by 4 bases, with 15 bases between them. The germline CDR1 and CDR2 sequences are SGHDT and YYEEEE. The CDR3 covers 16 residues. CDR3 protein: CASSLSGYPPYNEQFF. For the CDR3, the DNA is TGTGCCAGCAGCTTGAGTGGGTATCCCCCTTACAATGAGCAGTTCTTC.

By frequency in the sample, this clonotype is medium-sized (0.01 to 0.1%). The V call is TRBV7-9, the J call TRBJ1-3; tentatively, D is TRBD1 (5 bases). This CDR3 is 18 amino acids long. Germline CDR1 SEHNR, CDR2 FQNEAQ (reference sequence). Trimming left V 4 bases short and J 2 bases short, with 21 bases between. The CDR3 DNA follows: TGTGCCAGCAGCTCATCACACTTCTACGAGGGGACTGGAAACACCATATATTTT. Residues: CASSSSHFYEGTGNTIYF.

About this clonotype: Since the CDR3 does not end with the conserved phenylalanine or tryptophan, this likely comes from a read error. This rearrangement joins TRBV12-3 or TRBV12-4 to TRBJ2-3; possible D gene TRBD1, 5 bases. V was pared by 6 bases and J by 2 bases, with 18 bases between. The CDR3 has 16 residues. The CDR3 reads CASSDFLRGVTDTQYL. CDR3 coding DNA: TGTGCCAGCAGCGATTTTTTAAGGGGTGTCACAGATACGCAGTATTTG.

A note on this clonotype: Possible read error: a much larger clone is one base away. The V and J genes are TRBV3-1 and TRBJ2-2; TRBD1 might be the D (5 bases). From germline, CDR1 is LGHDT and CDR2 YNNKEL (reference sequence). The CDR3 is made up of 17 amino acids. V shed 5 bases and J shed 0 bases, with 16 bases lying between them. This CDR3 reads CASSVVSVTANTGELFF. CDR3 coding DNA: TGTGCCAGCAGCGTTGTAAGCGTGACAGCGAACACCGGGGAGCTGTTTTTT. Looking up the rest from reference TRBV3-1 and TRBJ2-2 gives the full variable domain: DTAVSQTPKYLVTQMGNDKSIKCEQNLGHDTMYWYKQDSKKFLKIMFSYNNKELIINETVPNRFSPKSPDKAHLNLHINSLELGDSAVYFCASSVVSVTANTGELFFGEGSRLTVL.

By share, this clonotype counts as medium-sized. This rearrangement joins TRBV6-1 to TRBJ2-6; D unclear. The CDR3 sequence is 15 residues long. Trimming removed 5 bases at V and 0 bases at J, with 8 bases between. In germline, CDR1 is MNHNS, CDR2 SASEGT. The CDR3 DNA sequence: TGTGCCAGCAGTACTCAGAGCTCTGGGGCCAACGTCCTGACTTTC. It translates to CASSTQSSGANVLTF.

This clonotype has a count of ten or more. The CDR3 sequence is CASSTLAGDSGANVLTF. The CDR3 DNA is TGTGCCAGTAGTACACTAGCGGGGGACTCTGGGGCCAACGTCCTGACTTTC. The V gene is TRBV19, the J gene TRBJ2-6; TRBD2 matches 11 bases. Germline V gene data show CDR1 as LNHDA and CDR2 as SQIVND (reference sequence). V lost 4 bases and J lost 0; bases outside the gene matches: 2. The CDR3 covers 17 residues.

This clonotype has ten or more counts. The CDR3: CASRWTGSYEQYF. As DNA, the CDR3 is TGTGCCAGCCGGTGGACAGGAAGCTACGAGCAGTACTTC. The rearrangement links TRBV27 to TRBJ2-7, with TRBD1 identical over 7 bases. The germline CDR1 and CDR2 sequences are MNHEY and SMNVEV (reference sequence). The CDR3 sequence is 13 residues long. J gave up 3 bases and V 8 bases, and 7 bases lay outside the gene matches.

In this sample, this clonotype turned up a few times. The chain recombines TRBV6-2 or TRBV6-3 with TRBJ2-7, with D perhaps TRBD2 (6 bases). Per the germline V gene, CDR1 is MNHEY and CDR2 is SVGEGT. V lost 0 bases to trimming and J lost 4 bases, with 10 bases between them. The CDR3 extends over 14 amino acids. CDR3 coding DNA: TGTGCCAGCAGTTACTCCCCGGAGGGATACGAGCAGTACTTC. It is translated as CASSYSPEGYEQYF.

This chain joins TRBV19 and TRBJ1-1, with D perhaps TRBD1 (5 bases). This CDR3 has 13 amino acids. V was shortened by 5 bases and J by 11 bases, with 18 bases between the two germline ends. In germline, CDR1 is LNHDA, CDR2 SQIVND (reference sequence). The CDR3 reads CASSSFGGYKAFF. As DNA, the CDR3 is TGTGCCAGTAGTTCGTTTGGGGGGTATAAGGCTTTCTTT.

V usage is TRBV3-1 and J usage is TRBJ1-1; 7 bases align to TRBD1. The CDR3 consists of 15 residues. Germline V CDR1 and CDR2: LGHDT, YNNKEL (reference sequence). V shed 2 bases and J 4 bases; nucleotides not matched to a gene: 7. The CDR3 loop is CASSQIGGAGTEAFF. As DNA, the CDR3 is TGTGCCAGCAGCCAAATAGGGGGCGCGGGCACTGAAGCTTTCTTT.

This clonotype occurred many times. The chain uses TRBV23-1 and TRBJ2-2; possible D gene TRBD2, 5 bases. TRBV23-1 is flagged as an ORF with uncertain function. CDR3 size: 13 residues. V lost 9 bases, J lost 2 bases, and 10 bases lay in between. DNA for the CDR3: TGCGCCAGTATCGCGGGTAACACCGGGGAGCTGTTTTTT. Encoded protein: CASIAGNTGELFF.

The chain has TRBV28 and TRBJ1-4, with D unresolved. The CDR3 is 15 amino acids. Trimming pared 6 bases from V and 4 bases from J, leaving 15 bases between. Germline CDR1 and CDR2: MDHEN and SYDVKM. The CDR3 reads CASRESHWGNEKLFF. The CDR3 bases are TGTGCCAGCAGGGAATCTCATTGGGGTAATGAAAAACTGTTTTTT. The full variable domain, in which reference TRBV28 and TRBJ1-4 provide the parts outside the CDR3, is DVKVTQSSRYLVKRTGEKVFLECVQDMDHENMFWYRQDPGLGLRLIYFSYDVKMKEKGDIPEGYSVSREKKERFSLILESASTNQTSMYLCASRESHWGNEKLFFGSGTQLSVL.

The rearrangement links TRBV5-1 to TRBJ1-2, with D tentatively TRBD1 (6 bases). V was pared by 0 bases and J by 6 bases, with 9 bases between. There are 13 residues in the CDR3. Germline V gives CDR1 SGHRS, CDR2 YFSETQ. The CDR3 loop is CASSLAEGDGYTF. CDR3 nucleotide sequence: TGCGCCAGCAGCTTGGCCGAGGGGGATGGCTACACCTTC.

DNA for the CDR3: TGTGCCAGCAAAAGGAATTTGGCTGAAGCTTTCTTT. Translated: CASKRNLAEAFF. This sequence joins TRBV6-6 and TRBJ1-1; D gene ambiguous. The CDR3 runs 12 residues. The germline V gene has CDR1 MNHNY and CDR2 SVGAGI (reference sequence). Trimming shortened V by 7 bases and J by 6 bases, and 12 bases separated the two germline ends.

CDR3: CASSLSGKETQYF. The CDR3 region has the DNA TGTGCCAGCAGCTTATCAGGGAAAGAGACCCAGTACTTC. The chain combines TRBV7-3 with TRBJ2-5, with D maybe TRBD1 (5 bases). CDR3 length: 13 residues. The germline V gene has CDR1 SGHTA and CDR2 FQGTGA. V dropped 2 bases and J dropped 3 bases, with 7 bases sitting between them.

Relative to its sample, this clonotype is medium-sized (0.01 to 0.1%). This chain uses TRBV12-3 or TRBV12-4 with TRBJ1-1; the D is unclear. The V end was cut by 7 bases, the J end by 5 bases, with 11 bases between. The CDR3 totals 12 residues. Here the CDR3 DNA reads TGTGCCAGCACCACTAAGGGTACTGAAGCTTTCTTT. This translates into CASTTKGTEAFF.

This clonotype was counted between two and nine times. The rearrangement joins TRBV4-1 to TRBJ2-7; no reliable D call. CDR3 size: 15 residues. Germline CDR1 MGHRA, CDR2 YSYEKL. Trimming removed 0 bases from V and 0 bases from J, with 9 bases in between. This CDR3 is CASSQDPRSSYEQYF. In DNA, the CDR3 is TGCGCCAGCAGCCAAGATCCCAGGAGCTCCTACGAGCAGTACTTC.

The CDR3 here is CASSSRTDFLGTDTQYF. CDR3 bases: TGTGCCAGCAGCTCCCGGACAGACTTCTTGGGCACAGATACGCAGTATTTT. The chain carries TRBV7-4 and TRBJ2-3; possible D gene TRBD1, 6 bases. The CDR3 runs to 17 residues. Germline assignment: CDR1 SGHVT and CDR2 SQSDAQ. Between the trimmed V and J ends, which lost 4 bases and 1 base, there was a span of 18 bases.

This clonotype was recorded a few times. The J gene is TRBJ2-6, the V gene TRBV5-1; the D gene is possibly TRBD2 (5 bases). Germline V gene data show CDR1 as SGHRS and CDR2 as YFSETQ. This CDR3 contains 15 residues. Trimming cost V 0 bases and J 2 bases, with 6 bases left between them. CDR3 sequence (DNA): TGCGCCAGCAGCTTGGAGGGAGCTGGGGCCAACGTCCTGACTTTC. Its translation is CASSLEGAGANVLTF.

This clonotype was recorded many times. J is TRBJ1-1 and V is TRBV7-2; 7 bases align to TRBD1. CDR3 length equals 15 residues. V shed 1 base and J 6 bases; nucleotides not matched to a gene: 8. CDR1 and CDR2 from the germline V gene are SGHTA and FQGNSA. CDR3 sequence reads: CASSLGQGRLSEAFF. DNA for the CDR3: TGTGCCAGCAGCTTAGGACAGGGACGTCTATCTGAAGCTTTCTTT.

This clonotype occurred many times. The chain uses TRBV6-5 and TRBJ2-1; 12 bases map to TRBD2. V gave up 6 bases and J gave up 5 bases; unmatched junction bases: 5. The CDR3 is made up of 15 amino acids. Per germline, CDR1 MNHEY and CDR2 SVGAGI. CDR3 loop: CASSRTSGADNEQFF. In DNA, the CDR3 is TGTGCCAGCAGCCGGACTAGCGGGGCTGACAATGAGCAGTTCTTC.

Only a few counts were recorded for this clonotype. The chain uses TRBV10-2 and TRBJ2-7; D uncertain. Germline V CDR1 and CDR2: WSHSY, SAAADI. The V gene lost 2 bases and the J gene lost 4 bases, with 3 bases spanning the gap. The CDR3 extends over 11 amino acids. The CDR3 region is CASSEGYEQYF. CDR3 nucleotides: TGCGCCAGCAGTGAGGGGTACGAGCAGTACTTC.